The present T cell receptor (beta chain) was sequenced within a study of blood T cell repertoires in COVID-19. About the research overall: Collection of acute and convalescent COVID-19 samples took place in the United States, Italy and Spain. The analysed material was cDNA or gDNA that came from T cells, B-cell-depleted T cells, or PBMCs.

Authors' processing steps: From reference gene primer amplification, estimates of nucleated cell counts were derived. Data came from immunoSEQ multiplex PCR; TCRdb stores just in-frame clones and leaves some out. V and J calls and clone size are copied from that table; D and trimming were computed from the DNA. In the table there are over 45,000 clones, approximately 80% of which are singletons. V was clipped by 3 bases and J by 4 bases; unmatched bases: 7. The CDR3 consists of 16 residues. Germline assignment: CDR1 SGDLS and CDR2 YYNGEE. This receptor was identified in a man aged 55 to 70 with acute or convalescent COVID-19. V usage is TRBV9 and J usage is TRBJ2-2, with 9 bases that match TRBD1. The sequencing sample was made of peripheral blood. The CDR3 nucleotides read TGTGCCAGCAGCGAAACAGGGGGCGCGTTCACCGGGGAGCTGTTTTTT. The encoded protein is CASSETGGAFTGELFF.